These T cell receptor beta chains were read from a single sample in a study of beta chain features in type 1 diabetes. TCRdb keeps only in-frame clones here, not all; method: immunoSEQ multiplex PCR. Among about 220,000 clones, roughly 10% were seen once, and the ten largest hold 1% to 1.5%. Sample: central memory CD4+ T cells from blood. The receptor set was obtained from a man aged 18 to 35 in good health. Both conserved end residues are part of each CDR3. Each record gives: clone size, V gene, J gene, D gene, CDR3 protein, CDR3 DNA. D genes are given only for firm matches. Size tells how often a clone was seen (once, few, many) or the class of an expanded clone, and some rows leave it out.

>many|TRBV2|TRBJ2-7|NA
CASSQESYEQYF
TGTGCCAGCAGTCAAGAGTCCTACGAGCAGTACTTC
>many|TRBV5-6|TRBJ2-6|NA
CASSLGQSGANVLTF
TGTGCCAGCAGCTTGGGGCAATCTGGGGCCAACGTCCTGACTTTC
>NA|TRBV7-9|TRBJ2-3|TRBD2
CASSLREGMRTDTQYF
TGTGCCAGCAGCCTCCGGGAGGGAATGCGCACAGATACGCAGTATTTT
>few|TRBV2|TRBJ1-4|NA
CASSEQGSAEKLFF
TGTGCCAGCAGTGAACAGGGGTCGGCTGAAAAACTGTTTTTT
>NA|TRBV19|TRBJ1-5|NA
CASSILTGVSNQPQHF
TGTGCCAGTAGTATCCTAACCGGGGTTAGCAATCAGCCCCAGCATTTT
>many|TRBV2|TRBJ2-7|TRBD2
CASRGGLAVHEQYF
TGTGCCAGCAGGGGGGGACTAGCGGTCCACGAGCAGTACTTC
>few|TRBV29-1|TRBJ2-1|NA
CSVEGSSANNEQFF
TGCAGCGTTGAAGGGTCTAGCGCCAACAATGAGCAGTTCTTC
>few|TRBV2|TRBJ1-2|NA
CASRQDNYGYTF
TGTGCCAGCAGGCAGGATAACTATGGCTACACCTTC
>NA|TRBV10-3|TRBJ2-3|TRBD2
CAIRQAGGDTDTQYF
TGTGCCATCAGGCAAGCGGGAGGAGACACAGATACGCAGTATTTT
>NA|TRBV18|TRBJ2-7|TRBD1
CASSTGSYEQYF
TGTGCCAGCTCGACAGGGTCCTACGAGCAGTACTTC
>few|TRBV9|TRBJ2-1|NA
CASSVGLWGSEQFF
TGTGCCAGCAGCGTAGGGTTGTGGGGTTCTGAGCAGTTCTTC
>NA|TRBV10-3|TRBJ2-1|TRBD2
CAITASGYNEQFF
TGTGCCATCACCGCTAGCGGATACAATGAGCAGTTCTTC
>NA|TRBV7-6|TRBJ2-5|NA
CASSPGLTYQETQYF
TGTGCCAGCAGCCCGGGACTCACGTACCAAGAGACCCAGTACTTC
>few|TRBV30|TRBJ2-3|TRBD2
CSCSNGREAYTDTQYF
TGTTCCTGTAGTAACGGGCGGGAGGCTTACACAGATACGCAGTATTTT
>few|TRBV7-8|TRBJ1-1|NA
CASSLVRTAEAFF
TGTGCCAGCAGCTTAGTTCGGACAGCCGAAGCTTTCTTT
>NA|TRBV29-1|TRBJ2-4|NA
CSVSQGVQNIQYF
TGCAGCGTCTCCCAGGGTGTGCAGAACATTCAGTACTTC
>many|TRBV5-1|TRBJ2-1|TRBD2
CASSRLANEQFF
TGCGCCAGCAGCAGACTAGCGAATGAGCAGTTCTTC
>NA|TRBV4-1|TRBJ1-2|TRBD1
CASSQSRGRDREGHGYTF
TGCGCCAGCAGCCAATCCCGCGGGCGAGACAGGGAAGGCCATGGCTACACCTTC
>NA|TRBV7-2|TRBJ1-5|NA
CASSSQGHQPQHF
TGTGCCAGCAGCTCCCAGGGCCATCAGCCCCAGCATTTT
>NA|TRBV27|TRBJ2-7|NA
CASSYQGNDEQYF
TGTGCCAGCAGTTATCAGGGAAATGACGAGCAGTACTTC
>few|TRBV5-4|TRBJ2-7|NA
CASSPMGGADEQYF
TGTGCCAGCAGCCCAATGGGCGGGGCAGATGAGCAGTACTTC
>NA|TRBV27|TRBJ2-5|TRBD1
CASSLGTEETQYF
TGTGCCAGCAGTTTGGGGACAGAAGAGACCCAGTACTTC
>few|TRBV28|TRBJ1-1|NA
CASSLYEGGTEAFF
TGTGCCAGCAGTTTATATGAGGGGGGTACTGAAGCTTTCTTT
>NA|TRBV5-1|TRBJ2-5|NA
CASRVGSQETQYF
TGCGCCAGCAGAGTGGGCAGCCAAGAGACCCAGTACTTC
>few|TRBV9|TRBJ2-3|NA
CASSVPRGDTQYF
TGTGCCAGCAGCGTTCCTCGGGGGGATACGCAGTATTTT
>few|TRBV5-4|TRBJ2-7|TRBD2
CASSQREGQYEQYF
TGCGCCAGCAGCCAACGGGAGGGCCAGTACGAGCAGTACTTC
>NA|TRBV18|TRBJ1-4|NA
CASSGTGEKLFF
TGTGCCAGCTCGGGGACGGGTGAAAAACTGTTTTTT
>many|TRBV28|TRBJ2-5|NA
CASKSYRYQETQYF
TGTGCCAGCAAGTCGTACAGGTACCAAGAGACCCAGTACTTC
>few|TRBV7-2|TRBJ2-3|TRBD1
CASSQDSPGQLLTDTQYF
TGCGCCAGCAGCCAAGATAGCCCGGGACAGTTACTCACAGATACGCAGTATTTT
>NA|TRBV28|TRBJ2-3|NA
CASSLRGGGTDTQYF
TGTGCCAGCTCTTTACGAGGGGGGGGCACAGATACGCAGTATTTT
>once|TRBV5-4|TRBJ1-1|TRBD1
CASSHAGTGSEAFF
TGTGCCAGCAGCCACGCTGGGACAGGCTCTGAAGCTTTCTTT
>few|TRBV5-1|TRBJ2-7|NA
CASSLGDSPYEQYF
TGCGCCAGCAGCTTGGGAGACAGTCCCTACGAGCAGTACTTC
>once|TRBV4-1|TRBJ1-2|NA
CASSQEVGGTADGYTF
TGCGCCAGCAGCCAAGAGGTCGGGGGTACGGCTGATGGCTACACCTTC
>NA|TRBV5-6|TRBJ2-7|NA
CASSLDRRDYEQYF
TGTGCCAGCAGCTTGGATCGCAGAGACTACGAGCAGTACTTC
>NA|TRBV28|TRBJ2-7|NA
CASSPPHFYEQYF
TGTGCCAGCAGCCCACCTCACTTCTACGAGCAGTACTTC
>few|TRBV20-1|TRBJ2-7|NA
CSAERQSLQYF
TGCAGTGCTGAACGACAGTCATTGCAGTACTTC
>NA|TRBV28|TRBJ2-1|TRBD2
CASSPQTSGGVDEQFF
TGTGCCAGCAGTCCCCAGACTAGCGGGGGAGTGGATGAGCAGTTCTTC
>many|TRBV27|TRBJ2-4|NA
CASRKADLAKNIQYF
TGTGCCAGCAGGAAGGCGGATCTAGCCAAAAACATTCAGTACTTC
>few|TRBV11-2|TRBJ2-2|TRBD1
CASSYGPDRARTGELFF
TGTGCCAGCAGCTACGGTCCCGACAGGGCGAGGACCGGGGAGCTGTTTTTT
>many|TRBV14|TRBJ2-1|NA
CASSQDLDSEQFF
TGTGCCAGCAGCCAAGATCTGGACAGCGAGCAGTTCTTC
>few|TRBV7-2|TRBJ2-2|TRBD1
CASSLGTGDFTGELFF
TGTGCCAGCAGCTTAGGGACAGGGGACTTCACCGGGGAGCTGTTTTTT
>few|TRBV10-2|TRBJ2-5|TRBD2
CASKRGLAEETQYF
TGCGCCAGCAAGAGGGGACTAGCGGAAGAGACCCAGTACTTC
>NA|TRBV25-1|TRBJ2-7|NA
CASSEFLDEQYF
TGTGCCAGCAGTGAATTCCTGGACGAGCAGTACTTC
>few|TRBV18|TRBJ2-5|TRBD1
CASSPGPGQGGETQYF
TGTGCCAGCTCACCCGGCCCGGGACAGGGTGGAGAGACCCAGTACTTC
>few|TRBV4-1|TRBJ2-7|NA
CASSQEDIGSGSYEQYF
TGCGCCAGCAGCCAAGAGGATATCGGATCTGGCTCCTACGAGCAGTACTTC
>few|TRBV14|TRBJ2-7|NA
CASSQTYGYEQYF
TGTGCCAGCAGCCAAACTTACGGGTACGAGCAGTACTTC